This TCR beta chain was recovered during a study of blood T cells in healthy people across ages (dated by TCRdb to 2015 to 2017). Turning to the overall study: Template switching captured roughly one uniquely barcoded TCR beta cDNA molecule per two T cells in model experiments. Using deep sequencing normalized with unique cDNA molecular identifiers, the study measured how TCR beta repertoire diversity changes with age. The donors were split into four age groups: young (average about 15 years), middle-aged (39), aged (more than 55) and long-lived (roughly 80). To avoid experimental bias, donors of different ages were randomly spread across the sequencing lanes. Two additional independent replicas of 1 million unique cDNA reads from the same blood draw were analyzed for two donors (one aged 18 to 30 and one aged 80 or older). General conclusions and limits of the study: As age increased, observed TCR beta diversity per million T cells dropped in a roughly linear way, and a significant reduction was already evident by age 40. Because donor CMV infection status was unknown, age-related changes in expanded clonotypes were potentially confounded. A strong correlation was found between observed TCR beta diversity and the percentage of naive T cells measured by flow cytometry. Because profiling used bulk unsorted PBMCs, naive and antigen-experienced compartments could not be compared conclusively. Compared with the aged group, more naive CD4+ T cells, fewer expanded clones and increased TCR diversity were shown by the long-lived group, suggesting age selection. Estimates of total diversity based on one million sequenced T cells were regarded as lower bounds and as underestimates.

Reading the germline V gene (reference sequence) gives CDR1 SEHNR and CDR2 FQNEAQ. V is cut by 3 bases and J by 3 bases, and the space between the germline ends is 8 bases. Measured from the cysteine to the phenylalanine, the CDR3 is 13 residues long. The entry retains the CDR3 DNA only, 39 bases that are in frame from base 1. Library generation was performed with 5' RACE. These reads were obtained on an Illumina HiSeq 2500. The second PCR ran for about 7 to 11 cycles and used a J-beta primer mix along with a sample-barcoded 5' primer. A unique molecular identifier was introduced onto each TCR beta cDNA molecule by a template-switch 5' adaptor carrying 12 random nucleotides. Each sample yielded at least 3 million CDR3-containing paired-end reads. All of the RNA was converted into first-strand cDNA using the Mint cDNA synthesis kit, with a TRBC-specific oligonucleotide serving as the primer. Following uracil-DNA glycosylase treatment, all cDNA underwent a first 18-cycle PCR with the universal primers M1SS and BC2_uni_R. As for how the authors treated the data: For normalization, 1 million high-quality reads were randomly selected from each sample, with every read carrying a distinct molecular identifier. Instead of being binned into consensus sequences, reads that shared molecular identifiers were thrown out. CDR3 identification, clonotype clustering and error correction used MiTCR with a Q25 quality threshold and the strictest error-elimination algorithm. Lower-bound total TCR beta diversity was estimated with a nonparametric unseen species model using Euler transformation. TCRdb reworked the public reads: Q25 trimming with fastp, MiXCR clone assembly, productive beta chains retained. Under each unique CDR3 protein, matching rows form one entry showing the most common genes and DNA. In this record, the V and J calls reflect TCRdb's handling and not the investigators' own analysis. Within this sample are some 900,000 distinct CDR3 sequences, with about 30% of them counted one time only. Roughly 17% of the sample rests with the top ten.

On this clonotype itself: The antigen it binds to is not known. There are no base qualities to consult, and no much larger clone falls within one base.

Donors were a few dozen systemically healthy Caucasian individuals from Russia aged about 6 to 100 years. Each donor gave 9.5 to 10 milliliters of peripheral blood, drawn into EDTA-treated Vacutainer tubes. Ficoll-Paque density-gradient centrifugation was used to isolate PBMCs, with at least 7 million obtained per sample. Total RNA was extracted from PBMCs with Trizol reagent, with at least 6 micrograms obtained per sample. The percentages of naive CD45RAhigh/CD27high T cells were determined by flow cytometry on a PBMC aliquot from every donor. The sequenced material came from blood. The chain joins TRBV7-9 to TRBJ1-2, with the identity of the D gene unclear. The clonotype originates from a woman aged 80 or over in good health. CDR3 sequence: CASSFQSDYGYTF. In nucleotides, the sequence is TGTGCCAGCAGCTTTCAGTCGGACTATGGCTACACCTTC.